The TCR beta chain under discussion was sequenced for a study of shared T cell receptors in the human thymus. Germline assignment: CDR1 MNHNY and CDR2 SVGAGI (reference sequence). This CDR3 is built from 15 residues. J was trimmed by 4 bases and V by 8 bases; bases with no gene match: 13. Sequenced by immunoSEQ multiplex PCR; TCRdb stores in-frame clones only, minus some. The profile shows about 610,000 clones, around 89% of them singletons. The same data also contributed to another study, on human thymus T cells.

This TCR came from a boy less than two years old with a congenital heart defect. Source material: thymocytes. The chain carries TRBV6-6 and TRBJ1-1; 7 nucleotides match TRBD1. CDR3 loop: CASQIWAGGPTEAFF. The DNA for the CDR3 is TGTGCCAGCCAAATATGGGCAGGGGGTCCCACTGAAGCTTTCTTT.